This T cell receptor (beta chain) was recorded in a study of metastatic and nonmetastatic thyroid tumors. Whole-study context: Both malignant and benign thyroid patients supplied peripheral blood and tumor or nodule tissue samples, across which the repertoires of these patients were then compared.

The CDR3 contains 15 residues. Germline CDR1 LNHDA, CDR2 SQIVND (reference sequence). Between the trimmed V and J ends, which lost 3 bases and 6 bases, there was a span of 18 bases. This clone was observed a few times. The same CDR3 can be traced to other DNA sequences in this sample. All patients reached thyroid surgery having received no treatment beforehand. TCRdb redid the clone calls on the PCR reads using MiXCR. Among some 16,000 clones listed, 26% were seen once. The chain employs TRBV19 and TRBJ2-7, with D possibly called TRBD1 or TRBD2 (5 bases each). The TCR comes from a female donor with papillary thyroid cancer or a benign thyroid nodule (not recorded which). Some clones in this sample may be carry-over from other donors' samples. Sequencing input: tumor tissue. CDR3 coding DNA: TGTGCCAGTAGTATGTTGGGGACCGGGTCTTTCGAGCAGTACTTC. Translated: CASSMLGTGSFEQYF.